The 8 T cell receptor beta chains in this list originate from one sample, sequenced in a study of blood T cell repertoires in COVID-19. Profiled with immunoSEQ multiplex PCR; TCRdb holds only in-frame clones, not every one. The sample includes under 250,000 clones, over 75% seen only once; the top ten take approximately 8.7%. Sequencing used peripheral blood. All receptors come from a woman of 80 years or more with acute or convalescent COVID-19.

The V gene is TRBV11-2, the J gene TRBJ2-7, with D perhaps matching TRBD2 (5 bases). The V gene lost 4 bases and the J gene lost 3 bases, with 13 bases spanning the gap. This CDR3 comprises 14 residues. Per the germline V gene, CDR1 is SGHAT and CDR2 is FQNNGV. The CDR3 loop is CASSWRTEVYEQYF. The CDR3 DNA reads as TGTGCCAGCAGCTGGAGGACGGAGGTCTACGAGCAGTACTTC.

V and J are TRBV5-6 and TRBJ2-5, with D tentatively TRBD1 (5 bases). This CDR3 is built from 13 residues. In germline, CDR1 is SGHDT, CDR2 YYEEEE. With 4 bases removed from V and 5 bases from J, the gap between germline ends came to 12 bases. CDR3 sequence reads: CASSLTPGETQYF. CDR3 in DNA: TGTGCCAGCAGCCTGACCCCAGGGGAGACCCAGTACTTC.

V is TRBV18 and J is TRBJ1-2, with 8 bases aligning to TRBD1. Unmatched junction bases numbered 11, after V lost 4 bases and J lost 7 bases. This CDR3 region has 15 residues. Germline V gene sequence: CDR1 KGHSH, CDR2 LQKENI. This chain's CDR3 is CASSRTGGIPGGYTF. DNA for the CDR3: TGTGCCAGCTCACGTACAGGGGGGATTCCTGGTGGCTACACCTTC. Together with reference TRBV18 and TRBJ1-2, the CDR3 gives the full variable domain: NAGVMQNPRHLVRRRGQEARLRCSPMKGHSHVYWYRQLPEEGLKFMVYLQKENIIDESGMPKERFSAEFPKEGPSILRIQQVVRGDSAAYFCASSRTGGIPGGYTFGSGTRLTVV.

This clone was counted between two and nine times. The J gene is TRBJ2-2, the V gene TRBV4-1, with TRBD2 matching 13 bases. Germline V gives CDR1 MGHRA, CDR2 YSYEKL. The CDR3 contains 17 residues. The V segment lost 0 bases and the J segment 4 bases; nucleotides outside the gene matches: 2. CDR3 nucleotides: TGCGCCAGCAGCCAAGATAGGACTAGCGGGAGCACCGGGGAGCTGTTTTTT. Encoded protein: CASSQDRTSGSTGELFF.

The V and J genes are TRBV5-4 and TRBJ2-3; 8 bases map to TRBD2. This CDR3 has 15 amino acids. Trimming cost V 7 bases and J 2 bases; bases outside gene matches: 9. Per the germline V gene, CDR1 is SGHNT and CDR2 is YYREEE (reference sequence). The CDR3 nucleotides are TGTGCCAGCGCCCCTCGGGGGGGCTACACAGATACGCAGTATTTT. It translates to CASAPRGGYTDTQYF.

The chain couples TRBV5-1 to TRBJ2-3; 10 bases align to TRBD2. Germline-derived CDR1 and CDR2 are SGHRS and YFSETQ. J gave up 2 bases and V 4 bases, and 7 bases lay outside the gene matches. This CDR3 contains 16 residues. The CDR3 region is CASSQGLAEFTDTQYF. The CDR3 region has the DNA TGCGCCAGCAGCCAAGGACTAGCGGAGTTCACAGATACGCAGTATTTT.

The rearrangement joins TRBV28 to TRBJ1-1; D may be TRBD1 (6 bases). This CDR3 spans 14 amino acids. Germline lookup yields CDR1 MDHEN and CDR2 SYDVKM. Trimming stripped 2 bases from V and 7 bases from J, with 14 bases between. CDR3 amino acids: CASSLIPGQFEAFF. The CDR3 region has the DNA TGTGCCAGCAGTTTAATTCCGGGACAATTTGAAGCTTTCTTT.

The chain has TRBV5-1 and TRBJ2-2; TRBD1 aligns across 10 bases. Germline lookup yields CDR1 SGHRS and CDR2 YFSETQ. This CDR3 has 15 amino acids. After removal of 4 bases from V and 7 bases from J, the junction contained 7 bases not matched to a gene. The chain's CDR3 is CASSRGTGEDGELFF. CDR3 sequence (DNA): TGCGCCAGCAGCAGGGGGACAGGGGAAGACGGGGAGCTGTTTTTT. Looking up the rest from reference TRBV5-1 and TRBJ2-2 gives the full variable domain: KAGVTQTPRYLIKTRGQQVTLSCSPISGHRSVSWYQQTPGQGLQFLFEYFSETQRNKGNFPGRFSGRQFSNSRSEMNVSTLELGDSALYLCASSRGTGEDGELFFGEGSRLTVL.